The clone carrying this TCR beta chain occurred a few times. The data were taken from a study of T cells in Graves' hyperthyroidism and ophthalmopathy. The TCR beta CDR3 regions underwent amplification using RNA transcripts as the source. RT-PCR in the first round (using the HTBI primer set) targeted the TCR CDR3. TCRdb reprocessed the multiplex PCR reads with MiXCR, giving one entry per CDR3 protein. The sample carries 150,000 or so distinct CDR3 sequences, roughly 10% recorded once. It was uncontrolled infection, other autoimmune disease, pregnancy or lactation that excluded patients. The V end was cut by 10 bases, the J end by 7 bases, with 20 bases between. The germline CDR1 and CDR2 sequences are SGHTS and YDEGEE. The CDR3 has 14 residues.

This receptor was identified in a woman younger than 35 with Graves' hyperthyroidism that later progressed to Graves' ophthalmopathy. V and J are TRBV5-8 and TRBJ2-2; possible D gene TRBD2, 6 bases. The sequencing sample was made of blood. As DNA, the CDR3 is TGTGCCCCCACCGAGCGGGCGATCAGCGGGGAGCTGTTTTTT. This gives the protein CAPTERAISGELFF.